In its sample, the clone carrying this TCR beta chain was seen many times. The antigen remains undetermined. Germline V gives CDR1 SQVTM, CDR2 ANQGSEA. V was pared by 7 bases and J by 4 bases, with 14 bases between. This CDR3 comprises 12 residues. The data stem from a study of regulatory T cells in long-lasting Graves disease. Study conclusions and caveats: Relative to newly diagnosed Graves' patients, persistent ones had lower TCR diversity.

As to time point: newly diagnosed GD, antithyroid drugs for less than 3 months. Isolated PBMC RNA provided the starting material for the TCR library. Arm-PCR of CDR3 regions and iRepertoire HTBI primers were the basis on which TCR beta libraries were built. TCRdb passed the multiplex PCR reads through MiXCR, listing each CDR3 protein once. The sample consists of roughly 610,000 distinct CDR3 sequences, 15% to 20% of them appearing once. These data were likewise used in another study, on T cells in Graves' hyperthyroidism and ophthalmopathy. That paper adds: Diagnosis of hyperthyroidism was new in patients aged 18 to 65, and its duration was under 2 months. Exclusion followed for patients with uncontrolled infection, other autoimmune disease, pregnancy or lactation.

The receptor was isolated from a man between 18 and 29 years old with Graves disease. The chain has TRBV29-1 and TRBJ2-7, with D maybe TRBD2 (5 bases). This material consisted of peripheral blood mononuclear cells (PBMCs), taken at new diagnosis, from a patient treated with antithyroid drugs. The CDR3 reads CSGRTGSYEQYF. CDR3 bases: TGCAGCGGACGGACTGGCAGTTACGAGCAGTACTTC.